The 10 T cell receptor beta chains below all came from one sample that was sequenced in a study of CD8+ T cells in alopecia areata. cDNA serving as the sequencing template came from extracted, reverse transcribed RNA. The table came from immunoSEQ multiplex PCR; TCRdb's copy has only in-frame clones and leaves some out. The sample includes over 150,000 clones, roughly 60% of them seen just once. The starting material was CD4+ T cells sorted from blood, obtained at week 0. These receptors were obtained from a human donor with alopecia areata.

This clone was detected once. This sequence joins TRBV11-2 and TRBJ1-2; D unresolved. The CDR3 has 13 amino acids. V lost 6 bases and J 0 bases, leaving 8 bases between the germline ends. Germline V gene lookup returns CDR1 SGHAT and CDR2 FQNNGV. CDR3 residues: CASSPQTNYGYTF. CDR3 bases: TGTGCCAGCAGTCCCCAGACTAACTATGGCTACACCTTC.

The V and J genes are TRBV7-2 and TRBJ2-3; no clear D. The germline V gene encodes CDR1 SGHTA and CDR2 FQGNSA. V lost 2 bases and J 0 bases, leaving 9 bases between the germline ends. The CDR3 is 15 amino acids. CDR3 sequence: CASSLSGLSTDTQYF. The CDR3 DNA follows: TGTGCCAGCAGCTTATCGGGCCTTAGCACAGATACGCAGTATTTT.

The chain has TRBV7-6 and TRBJ2-7; 10 bases map to TRBD1. The germline CDR1 and CDR2 sequences are SGHVS and FNYEAQ. The CDR3 is 15 amino acids. J gave up 4 bases and V 7 bases, and 10 bases lay outside the gene matches. In DNA, the CDR3 is TGTGCCAGCACCCCCAGGGGACAGGGGATATACGAGCAGTACTTC. Translation: CASTPRGQGIYEQYF.

In DNA form, the CDR3 reads TGTGCCAGCAGCTTTTCCGACAATGAGCAGTTCTTC. It specifies CASSFSDNEQFF. The V call is TRBV5-6, the J call TRBJ2-1, with D unresolved. The germline V gene has CDR1 SGHDT and CDR2 YYEEEE. The V gene lost 2 bases and the J gene lost 5 bases, with 5 bases spanning the gap. The CDR3 consists of 12 residues.

The chain joins TRBV7-2 to TRBJ2-2; the D is unclear. Germline CDR1 is SGHTA and CDR2 is FQGNSA. Deletions cut 5 bases from V and 4 bases from J, with 11 bases between. The CDR3 totals 14 residues. The CDR3 here is CASSPGWRTGELFF. CDR3 DNA: TGTGCCAGCAGCCCTGGGTGGCGCACCGGGGAGCTGTTTTTT.

This chain links TRBV5-6 with TRBJ1-6; TRBD1 agrees at 11 bases. Germline V gene data show CDR1 as SGHDT and CDR2 as YYEEEE. The V segment lost 4 bases and the J segment 10 bases; nucleotides outside the gene matches: 10. This CDR3 has 16 amino acids. This CDR3 reads CASSLGTGGGQSPLHF. In DNA form, the CDR3 reads TGTGCCAGCAGCCTCGGGACAGGGGGGGGCCAGTCACCCCTCCACTTT.

Concerning this clone itself: The missing conserved phenylalanine or tryptophan at the end of this CDR3 makes a read error likely. The limits of the CDR3 on the DNA are not certain, so only TCRdb's listed CDR3 is given. V is TRBV20-1 and J is TRBJ1-1; the tabulated D call, TRBD1, remains unverified against the DNA. Germline V gene lookup returns CDR1 DFQATT and CDR2 SNEGSKA (reference sequence). With termini counted, the CDR3 has 11 amino acids. The CDR3 loop reads CSARDPPQYII.

The chain employs TRBV9 and TRBJ1-6; 7 bases align to TRBD1. In germline, CDR1 is SGDLS, CDR2 YYNGEE. This CDR3 has 17 amino acids. Trimming took 2 bases from V and 3 from J; bases not matched to a gene: 8. The DNA of the CDR3 is TGTGCCAGCAGCGTGTCCCCCGGGACAGTCTATAATTCACCCCTCCACTTT. As protein: CASSVSPGTVYNSPLHF.

The chain joins TRBV7-2 to TRBJ2-1; 9 positions match TRBD2. Trimming at V came to 5 bases and at J to 0 bases, leaving 8 bases not matched to a gene. The CDR3 is 17 residues long. The germline V gene has CDR1 SGHTA and CDR2 FQGNSA. The CDR3 DNA follows: TGTGCCAGCAGCAGGTTGCGGGGGGGAAGCTCCTACAATGAGCAGTTCTTC. Protein sequence: CASSRLRGGSSYNEQFF.

This clone occurred a few times. The J gene is TRBJ2-3, the V gene TRBV5-1; D could derive from TRBD1 or TRBD2 (5 bases each). V gave up 3 bases and J gave up 6 bases, with 20 bases separating them. Germline V CDR1 and CDR2: SGHRS, YFSETQ. This CDR3 spans 16 amino acids. The CDR3 is CASSSGPRTGRDTQYF. The CDR3 DNA sequence: TGCGCCAGCAGCTCGGGACCTAGGACGGGCCGGGATACGCAGTATTTT.